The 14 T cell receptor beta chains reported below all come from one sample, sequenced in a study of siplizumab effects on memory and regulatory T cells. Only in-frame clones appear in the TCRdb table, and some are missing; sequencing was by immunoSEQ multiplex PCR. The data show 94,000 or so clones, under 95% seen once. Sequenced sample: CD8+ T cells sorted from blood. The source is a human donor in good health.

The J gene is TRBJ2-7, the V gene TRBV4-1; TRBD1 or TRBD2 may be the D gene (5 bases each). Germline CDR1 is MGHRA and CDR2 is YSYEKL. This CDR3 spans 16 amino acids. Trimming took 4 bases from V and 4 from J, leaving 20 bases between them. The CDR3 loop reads CASSPITGTAMYEQYF. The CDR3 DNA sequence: TGCGCCAGCAGCCCTATCACCGGGACGGCGATGTACGAGCAGTACTTC.

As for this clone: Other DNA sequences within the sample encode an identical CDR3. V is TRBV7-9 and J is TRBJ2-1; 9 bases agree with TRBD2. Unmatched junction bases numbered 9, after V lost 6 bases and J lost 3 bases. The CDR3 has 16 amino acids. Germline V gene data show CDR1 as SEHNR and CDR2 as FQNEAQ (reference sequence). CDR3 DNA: TGTGCCAGCAGACCCGCCGGGACTAGCAGCTACAATGAGCAGTTCTTC. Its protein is CASRPAGTSSYNEQFF.

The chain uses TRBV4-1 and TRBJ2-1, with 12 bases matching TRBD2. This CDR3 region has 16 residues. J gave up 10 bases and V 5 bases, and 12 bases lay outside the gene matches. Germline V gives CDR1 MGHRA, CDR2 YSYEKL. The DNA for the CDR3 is TGCGCCAGCAGCTTCCGGACTAGCGGGAAACTGGGGGAGCAGTTCTTC. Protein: CASSFRTSGKLGEQFF.

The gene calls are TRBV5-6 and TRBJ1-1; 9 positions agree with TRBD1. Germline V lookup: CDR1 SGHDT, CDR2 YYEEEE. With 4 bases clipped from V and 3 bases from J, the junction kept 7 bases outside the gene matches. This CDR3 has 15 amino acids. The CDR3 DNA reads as TGTGCCAGCAGCGAATTACAGGGGGCGGACACTGAAGCTTTCTTT. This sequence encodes CASSELQGADTEAFF.

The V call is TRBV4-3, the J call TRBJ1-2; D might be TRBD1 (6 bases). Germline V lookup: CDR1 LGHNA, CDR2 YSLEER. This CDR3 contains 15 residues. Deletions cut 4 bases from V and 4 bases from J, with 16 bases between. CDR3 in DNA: TGCGCCAGCAGCCCAGACTTGGGGGCCGGCTATGGCTACACCTTC. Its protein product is CASSPDLGAGYGYTF.

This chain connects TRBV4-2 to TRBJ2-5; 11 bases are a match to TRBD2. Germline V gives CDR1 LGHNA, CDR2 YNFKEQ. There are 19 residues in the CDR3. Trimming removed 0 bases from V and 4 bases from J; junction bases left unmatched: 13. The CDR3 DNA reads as TGTGCCAGCAGCCAAGAACTAGCGGGGGCCGCGTATATATTAGAGACCCAGTACTTC. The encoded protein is CASSQELAGAAYILETQYF.

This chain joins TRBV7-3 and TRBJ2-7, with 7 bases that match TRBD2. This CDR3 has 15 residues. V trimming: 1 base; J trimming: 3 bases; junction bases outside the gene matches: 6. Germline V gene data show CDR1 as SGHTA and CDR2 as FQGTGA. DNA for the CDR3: TGTGCCAGCAGCTTAAAGGTTGCGGGGGTCTACGAGCAGTACTTC. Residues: CASSLKVAGVYEQYF.

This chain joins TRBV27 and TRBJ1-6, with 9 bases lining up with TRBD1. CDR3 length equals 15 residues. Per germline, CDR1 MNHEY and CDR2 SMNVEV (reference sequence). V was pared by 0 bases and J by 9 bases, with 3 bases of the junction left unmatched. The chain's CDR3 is CASSLSGTGRSPLHF. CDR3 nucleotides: TGTGCCAGCAGTTTATCCGGGACAGGGCGTTCACCCCTCCACTTT.

The CDR3 DNA follows: TGCGCCAGCAGCCAAGATTCTTGGCTAGCGGGGGAGACAGATACGCAGTATTTT. Protein product: CASSQDSWLAGETDTQYF. The chain is built from TRBV4-1 and TRBJ2-3, with 10 nucleotides matching TRBD2. V lost 0 bases, J lost 3 bases, and 9 bases stayed unmatched. Germline lookup yields CDR1 MGHRA and CDR2 YSYEKL. The CDR3 spans 18 residues.

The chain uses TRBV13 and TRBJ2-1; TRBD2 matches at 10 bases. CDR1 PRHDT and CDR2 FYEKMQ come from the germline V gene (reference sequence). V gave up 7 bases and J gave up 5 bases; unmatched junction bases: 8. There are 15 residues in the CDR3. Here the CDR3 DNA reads TGTGCCAGCATAGGGTCTAGCGGGAGAAACAATGAGCAGTTCTTC. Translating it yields CASIGSSGRNNEQFF.

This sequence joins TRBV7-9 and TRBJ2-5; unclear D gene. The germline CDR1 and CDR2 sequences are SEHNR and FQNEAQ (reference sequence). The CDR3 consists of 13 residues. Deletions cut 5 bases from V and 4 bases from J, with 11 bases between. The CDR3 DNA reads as TGTGCCAGCAGCCTGGACGGTGCAGAGACCCAGTACTTC. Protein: CASSLDGAETQYF. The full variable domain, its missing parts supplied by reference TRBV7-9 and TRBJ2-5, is DTGVSQNPRHKITKRGQNVTFRCDPISEHNRLYWYRQTLGQGPEFLTYFQNEAQLEKSRLLSDRFSAERPKGSFSTLEIQRTEQGDSAMYLCASSLDGAETQYFGPGTRLLVL.

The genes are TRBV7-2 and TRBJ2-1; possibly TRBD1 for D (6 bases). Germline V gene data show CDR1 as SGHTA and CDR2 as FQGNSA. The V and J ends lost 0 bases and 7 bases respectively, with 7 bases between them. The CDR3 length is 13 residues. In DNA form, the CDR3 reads TGTGCCAGCAGCTTAGCACAGGGTAATGAGCAGTTCTTC. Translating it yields CASSLAQGNEQFF.

The DNA for the CDR3 is TGTGCCAGTAGTCGGGGACTGCTTTTTCCAGAAAACACCATATATTTT. Amino acid sequence: CASSRGLLFPENTIYF. The chain carries TRBV19 and TRBJ1-3; tentatively, D is TRBD1 (5 bases). The CDR3 is made up of 16 amino acids. V lost 5 bases and J 6 bases, leaving 20 bases between the germline ends. Germline V gene lookup returns CDR1 LNHDA and CDR2 SQIVND (reference sequence).

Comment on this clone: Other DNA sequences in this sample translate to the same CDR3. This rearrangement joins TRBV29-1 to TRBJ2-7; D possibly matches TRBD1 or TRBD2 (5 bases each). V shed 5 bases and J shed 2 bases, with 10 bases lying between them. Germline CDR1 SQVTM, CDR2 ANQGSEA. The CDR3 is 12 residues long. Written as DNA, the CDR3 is TGCAGCGTTACTGGGACGGCCTACGAGCAGTACTTC. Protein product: CSVTGTAYEQYF.